The 23 T cell receptor beta chains reported below all come from one sample, sequenced in a study of a mutant IDH1 vaccine in newly diagnosed glioma. Antigens of these TCRs are unknown. Time point specified: week 5, during vaccination. Topical imiquimod was applied with each vaccine dose, which held 300 ug of mutant IDH1 20-mer peptide. The method was immunoSEQ multiplex PCR; TCRdb's version includes in-frame clones alone and lacks a portion of them. The sample carries 25,000 to 30,000 clones, around 90% recorded once. The sample in question was PBMCs, obtained from a glioma patient whose treatment included an IDH1 peptide vaccine. Source of these receptors: a man aged 18 to 35 with glioma.

V gene TRBV5-4 combines with J gene TRBJ1-4; D gene ambiguous. The CDR3 is made up of 13 amino acids. The germline V gene encodes CDR1 SGHNT and CDR2 YYREEE (reference sequence). V shed 2 bases and J shed 7 bases, with 9 bases lying between them. Here the CDR3 DNA reads TGTGCCAGCAGCTTAGAAGGGTTTGAAAAACTGTTTTTT. This gives the protein CASSLEGFEKLFF.

The V call is TRBV7-2, the J call TRBJ1-1, with TRBD1 matching 8 bases. The CDR3 extends over 14 amino acids. V shed 2 bases and J 4 bases; nucleotides not matched to a gene: 3. Looked up from germline, CDR1 is SGHTA and CDR2 is FQGNSA. The CDR3 sequence is CASSLQGAGTEAFF. In DNA form, the CDR3 reads TGTGCCAGCAGCTTACAGGGGGCGGGCACTGAAGCTTTCTTT.

This clone turned up a few times. V usage is TRBV5-6 and J usage is TRBJ1-1; D is perhaps TRBD1 (6 bases). There are 17 residues in the CDR3. From germline, CDR1 is SGHDT and CDR2 YYEEEE. V was pared by 6 bases and J by 1 base, with 22 bases between. In DNA, the CDR3 is TGTGCCAGCACTTTGCGGGGGCGGGGCAGGACGAACACTGAAGCTTTCTTT. The encoded protein is CASTLRGRGRTNTEAFF.

The rearrangement uses TRBV6-6 and TRBJ2-7; D is tentatively TRBD1 or TRBD2 (6 bases each). V lost 2 bases and J 5 bases, leaving 19 bases between the germline ends. This CDR3 comprises 16 residues. Germline assignment: CDR1 MNHNY and CDR2 SVGAGI (reference sequence). CDR3 nucleotides: TGTGCCAGCAGTTACGGGGGGCGTAGGGAAGCCGACGAGCAGTACTTC. It is translated as CASSYGGRREADEQYF.

The gene calls are TRBV5-4 and TRBJ1-4; 7 nucleotides match TRBD1. Germline-derived CDR1 and CDR2 are SGHNT and YYREEE (reference sequence). The CDR3 runs to 15 residues. After removal of 2 bases from V and 2 bases from J, the junction contained 3 bases not matched to a gene. CDR3 coding DNA: TGTGCCAGCAGCTTACAGGGGCGGACTAATGAAAAACTGTTTTTT. It yields the protein CASSLQGRTNEKLFF.

The chain couples TRBV29-1 to TRBJ1-1; maybe TRBD1 (5 bases). The CDR3 loop spans 14 amino acids. Germline V gene lookup returns CDR1 SQVTM and CDR2 ANQGSEA. The V end was cut by 6 bases, the J end by 1 base, with 15 bases between. As DNA, the CDR3 is TGCAGCGTAGGAAAACAGGTAGAGAACACTGAAGCTTTCTTT. Encoded protein: CSVGKQVENTEAFF.

This chain uses TRBV7-2 with TRBJ2-2; 7 bases agree with TRBD2. This CDR3 region has 18 residues. The germline gives CDR1 SGHTA, CDR2 FQGNSA. The V and J ends lost 1 base and 4 bases, in that order; junction bases with no gene match: 12. Here the CDR3 DNA reads TGTGCCAGCAGCTTAGGCCCTGGGAGGGTGTCGGGCACCGGGGAGCTGTTTTTT. This gives the protein CASSLGPGRVSGTGELFF.

The J gene is TRBJ1-2, the V gene TRBV4-1; no clear D. Germline CDR1 is MGHRA and CDR2 is YSYEKL. CDR3 size: 14 residues. Trimming took 3 bases from V and 3 from J, leaving 11 bases between them. The CDR3 coding sequence is TGCGCCAGCAGCCAGGGTTCGGGTGACTATGGCTACACCTTC. Translation: CASSQGSGDYGYTF.

The V call is TRBV11-2, the J call TRBJ2-5, with TRBD2 identical over 7 bases. The CDR3 consists of 16 residues. Germline CDR1 reads SGHAT; CDR2 reads FQNNGV. J was trimmed by 4 bases and V by 4 bases; bases with no gene match: 12. Here the CDR3 DNA reads TGTGCCAGCAGCTCAAGAGGGAGGGGACCGGGAGAGACCCAGTACTTC. Translation gives CASSSRGRGPGETQYF.

In this sample, this clone turned up once. The chain employs TRBV28 and TRBJ1-2, with 7 bases that match TRBD1. Germline V CDR1 and CDR2: MDHEN, SYDVKM. CDR3 length equals 13 residues. V lost 5 bases to trimming and J lost 7 bases; unmatched junction nucleotides: 7. CDR3 in amino acids: CASSDRVVAGYTF. DNA of the CDR3: TGTGCCAGCAGTGACAGGGTGGTGGCTGGCTACACCTTC.

The rearrangement joins TRBV5-4 to TRBJ2-7; perhaps TRBD2 as D (6 bases). V was shortened by 4 bases and J by 6 bases, with 17 bases between the two germline ends. Germline V gene data show CDR1 as SGHNT and CDR2 as YYREEE (reference sequence). This CDR3 has 14 amino acids. The DNA for the CDR3 is TGTGCCAGCAGCACCCCAACTGGGGGAGGCGAGCAGTACTTC. This gives the protein CASSTPTGGGEQYF. The full variable domain, completed using reference TRBV5-4 and TRBJ2-7, is ETGVTQSPTHLIKTRGQQVTLRCSSQSGHNTVSWYQQALGQGPQFIFQYYREEENGRGNFPPRFSGLQFPNYSSELNVNALELDDSALYLCASSTPTGGGEQYFGPGTRLTVT.

The V call is TRBV30, the J call TRBJ1-1; no reliable D call. This CDR3 spans 12 amino acids. Germline lookup yields CDR1 GTSNPN and CDR2 SVGIG (reference sequence). The V gene lost 7 bases and the J gene lost 1 base, with 10 bases spanning the gap. The DNA of the CDR3 is TGTGCCTCTGAAGGGAGGAACACTGAAGCTTTCTTT. This translates into CASEGRNTEAFF.

J is TRBJ1-1 and V is TRBV7-9, with D hard to call. In germline, CDR1 is SEHNR, CDR2 FQNEAQ (reference sequence). The CDR3 totals 13 residues. V lost 11 bases to trimming and J lost 6 bases, with 19 bases between them. The CDR3 DNA reads as TGTGCCGGCCCGGACCCCCCCGGGGCTGAAGCTTTCTTT. It is translated as CAGPDPPGAEAFF.

A single count supports this clone. Since a far larger clone is one base different, this is likely a read error. This sample includes further DNA sequences coding for the same CDR3. This sequence joins TRBV30 and TRBJ1-1, with TRBD1 as a possible D gene (6 bases). CDR1 is GTSNPN, CDR2 SVGIG, per germline (reference sequence). The CDR3 length is 10 residues. Trimming took 5 bases from V and 8 from J, leaving 9 bases between them. CDR3 nucleotide sequence: TGTGCCTGGCGACAGGTGGAAGCTTTCTTT. As protein: CAWRQVEAFF.

The genes are TRBV29-1 and TRBJ2-3, with 11 bases that match TRBD2. Losses at the gene ends were 4 bases for V and 3 bases for J; bases not matched to a gene: 0. This CDR3 is 13 amino acids long. Germline CDR1 is SQVTM and CDR2 is ANQGSEA. CDR3 loop: CSVVAGGTDTQYF. The CDR3 DNA reads as TGCAGCGTTGTAGCGGGAGGGACAGATACGCAGTATTTT.

The V and J genes are TRBV6-6 and TRBJ1-1; the D gene is possibly TRBD1 (5 bases). CDR3 size: 13 residues. Germline CDR1 and CDR2: MNHNY and SVGAGI (reference sequence). The V end lost 7 bases, the J end lost 4 bases, and 13 bases lay between the germline ends. DNA of the CDR3: TGTGCCAGCAACCAGCGGGGCAGCACTGAAGCTTTCTTT. It codes for CASNQRGSTEAFF.

This clone was seen only once. The V call is TRBV15, the J call TRBJ1-5, with no clear D. The germline CDR1 and CDR2 sequences are LNHNV and YYDKDF (reference sequence). Trimming cost V 1 base and J 4 bases, with 11 bases left between them. The CDR3 contains 15 residues. The CDR3 DNA is TGTGCCACCAGCAGAGGTGGCAGAAATAATCAGCCCCAGCATTTT. Protein: CATSRGGRNNQPQHF.

The rearrangement uses TRBV27 and TRBJ1-1; D remains unclear. The CDR3 has 13 residues. V was clipped by 2 bases and J by 1 base, with 5 bases between them. The germline V gene encodes CDR1 MNHEY and CDR2 SMNVEV (reference sequence). CDR3 sequence reads: CASSLTTNTEAFF. The CDR3 nucleotides read TGTGCCAGCAGTTTAACGACGAACACTGAAGCTTTCTTT.

The genes are TRBV5-1 and TRBJ1-2; D is ambiguous. Germline V lookup: CDR1 SGHRS, CDR2 YFSETQ. The length of the CDR3 is 14 residues. Trimming shortened V by 0 bases and J by 4 bases, and 10 bases separated the two germline ends. CDR3 amino acids: CASSLAGSFYGYTF. Here the CDR3 DNA reads TGCGCCAGCAGCTTGGCGGGCAGTTTCTATGGCTACACCTTC.

The chain recombines TRBV15 with TRBJ2-3; perhaps TRBD2 as D (6 bases). Trimming removed 1 base at V and 0 bases at J, with 11 bases between. Per the germline V gene, CDR1 is LNHNV and CDR2 is YYDKDF (reference sequence). CDR3 size: 16 residues. DNA of the CDR3: TGTGCCACCAGCAGAGTGCTAGCGACTAGCACAGATACGCAGTATTTT. As protein: CATSRVLATSTDTQYF.

V is TRBV5-4 and J is TRBJ1-1, with D unclear. The CDR3 length is 12 residues. V was trimmed by 1 base and J by 5 bases, leaving 6 bases between them. Germline CDR1 and CDR2: SGHNT and YYREEE (reference sequence). This CDR3 is CASSLRGTEAFF. The DNA of the CDR3 is TGTGCCAGCAGCTTGCGGGGTACTGAAGCTTTCTTT.

This clone appeared a few times. The CDR3 reads CASSLDRTNTEAFF. CDR3 sequence (DNA): TGTGCCAGCAGCCTGGACAGGACGAACACTGAAGCTTTCTTT. This chain links TRBV7-2 with TRBJ1-1, with 7 bases lining up with TRBD1. J lost 1 base, V lost 5 bases, and 4 bases had no gene match. CDR1 and CDR2 from the germline V gene are SGHTA and FQGNSA. The CDR3 runs to 14 residues. The whole variable domain, remainder taken from reference TRBV7-2 and TRBJ1-1, is GAGVSQSPSNKVTEKGKDVELRCDPISGHTALYWYRQSLGQGLEFLIYFQGNSAPDKSGLPSDRFSAERTGGSVSTLTIQRTQQEDSAVYLCASSLDRTNTEAFFGQGTRLTVV.

The chain has TRBV7-9 and TRBJ2-1, with D maybe TRBD2 (5 bases). Germline CDR1 reads SEHNR; CDR2 reads FQNEAQ (reference sequence). Trimming left V 4 bases short and J 6 bases short, with 13 bases between. The CDR3 contains 14 residues. CDR3 residues: CASSSVEVINEQFF. CDR3 nucleotide sequence: TGTGCCAGCAGCTCGGTGGAGGTTATCAATGAGCAGTTCTTC.